These T cell receptor beta chains were read from a single sample in a study of regulatory T cells in long-lasting Graves disease. TCRdb fed the multiplex PCR reads into MiXCR, producing one record per CDR3 protein. This table holds roughly 500,000 distinct CDR3 sequences, approximately 12% found once. This same sample was also taken into another study, of T cells in Graves' hyperthyroidism and ophthalmopathy.

The specimen was peripheral blood mononuclear cells (PBMCs), collected at new diagnosis, from a patient treated with antithyroid drugs. Source of these receptors: a woman aged 30 to 39 with Graves disease. Each CDR3 is given with its conserved first and last residue. The D gene is left open where the match is weak. The size field is filled for only some rows; it gives once, few, many or a size class.

TRBV10-3	.	TRBJ1-2	.	TGTGCCATCAGTGTAAGTGGGCTCGAAGGCTACACCTTC	CAISVSGLEGYTF
TRBV5-6	.	TRBJ2-7	many	TGTGCCAGCAGCCGCCTTTCGGGCGGGACCTACGAGCAGTACTTC	CASSRLSGGTYEQYF
TRBV5-1	TRBD1	TRBJ2-2	many	TGCGCCAGCAGCTTAGGGGCCGGGACAGGTGACACCGGGGAGCTGTTTTTT	CASSLGAGTGDTGELFF
TRBV6-1	TRBD2	TRBJ2-1	few	TGTGCCAGCAGTCCTCGGACTAGCGGGAAAGAGCAGTTCTTC	CASSPRTSGKEQFF
TRBV7-9	TRBD2	TRBJ2-5	many	TGTGCCAGCAGCACCACAAGACTAGCGGGGAAAGAGACCCAGTACTTC	CASSTTRLAGKETQYF
TRBV12-3/TRBV12-4	.	TRBJ2-2	.	TGTGCCAGCAGTTCTGATGCAATGAACACCGGGGAGCTGTTTTTT	CASSSDAMNTGELFF
TRBV6-2/TRBV6-3	.	TRBJ1-1	.	TGTGCCAGCAGTCGCGACACGACTGAAGCTTTCTTT	CASSRDTTEAFF
TRBV18	.	TRBJ1-2	.	TGTGTCAGCTCACCACCGTCAGGGAGCTATGGCTACACCTTC	CVSSPPSGSYGYTF
TRBV30	.	TRBJ1-5	many	TGTGCCTGGAGCCTAGGCTTAGGGCCCCAGCATTTT	CAWSLGLGPQHF
TRBV6-1	.	TRBJ1-4	many	TGTGCCAGCCGTAGGTTGGCCGGCGGGGAAAAACTGTTTTTT	CASRRLAGGEKLFF
TRBV6-1	.	TRBJ1-3	.	TGTGCCAGCAGAAAAAAATCGACGGCTCCTGGAAACACCATATATTTT	CASRKKSTAPGNTIYF
TRBV2	TRBD2	TRBJ2-7	many	TGTGCCAGCAGTGATGCGCTAGCGGGCTACGAGCAGTACTTC	CASSDALAGYEQYF
TRBV19	TRBD1	TRBJ1-6	many	TGTGCCAGTAGTATGAGCGACAGGGGCCCCAGCTCCTATAATTCACCCCTCCACTTT	CASSMSDRGPSSYNSPLHF
TRBV5-1	TRBD2	TRBJ2-1	many	TGCGCCAGCAGCCGTCGAGCGGGAGGGCCGGGAACCTACAATGAGCAGTTCTTC	CASSRRAGGPGTYNEQFF
TRBV24-1	.	TRBJ2-7	.	TGTGCCACCCCTCCTATCGCCCGGAGCTCCTACGAGCAGTACTTC	CATPPIARSSYEQYF
TRBV12-5	.	TRBJ2-1	many	TGTGCTAGTGGTTTGGTAGTCGGGCGGGACAGCTACAATGAGCAGTTCTTC	CASGLVVGRDSYNEQFF
TRBV7-8	.	TRBJ1-5	few	TGTGCCAGCAGCTTAGTGGAGGTAGGGCAGCCCCAGCATTTT	CASSLVEVGQPQHF
TRBV12-3/TRBV12-4	TRBD1	TRBJ2-7	few	TGTGCCAGCACCCCCGGGACAGGAGTTAACGAGCAGTACTTC	CASTPGTGVNEQYF
TRBV6-5	TRBD2	TRBJ2-7	few	TGTGCCAGCAGTTACTCCGGGACTAGAGTTCTTGTGGGCTACGAGCAGTACTTC	CASSYSGTRVLVGYEQYF
TRBV19	TRBD2	TRBJ2-3	many	TGTGCCAGTAAAACTAGCGGTACAGATACGCAGTATTTT	CASKTSGTDTQYF
TRBV7-8	.	TRBJ1-5	many	TGTGCCAGCAGCTTAGTAGGGCGCGGGACAACCTCAAATCAGCCCCAGCATTTT	CASSLVGRGTTSNQPQHF
TRBV7-2	TRBD2	TRBJ2-5	.	TGTGCCAGCAGCTTAGGGCCCAGCGGGAGCGGTGAGACCCAGTACTTC	CASSLGPSGSGETQYF
TRBV30	.	TRBJ2-1	many	TGTGCCTGGAGTGTGACGGCAGCCGAGCAGTTCTTC	CAWSVTAAEQFF
TRBV20-1	.	TRBJ1-5	few	TGCAGTGCTAGAGATCTGGGCCTTAGCAATCAGCCCCAGCATTTT	CSARDLGLSNQPQHF
TRBV28	.	TRBJ1-1	many	TGTGCCAGCAGTCTATGGGGGAGAGAAATAGAAGCTTTCTTT	CASSLWGREIEAFF
TRBV11-1	.	TRBJ1-2	many	TGTGCCAGCAGCCGAACGGGGGACTATGGCTACACCTTC	CASSRTGDYGYTF
TRBV10-3	TRBD2	TRBJ2-7	.	TGTGCCATCAGTGATAGCGGGAGGGTGTCCTACGAGCAGTACTTC	CAISDSGRVSYEQYF
TRBV27	TRBD2	TRBJ2-2	few	TGTGCCAGCAGTCCAGGACTAGCGGGATTAATCGGAGTCGGCTGGGACGGGGAGCTGTTTTTT	CASSPGLAGLIGVGWDGELFF
TRBV20-1	TRBD1	TRBJ1-2	.	TGCGGTGGACAGGGGGCTCCCTCAACCTTC	CGGQGAPSTF
TRBV20-1	TRBD1	TRBJ1-1	.	TGCAGTGCTGGGGACAGGGGGCAACGAATCAGGAACACTGAAGCTTTCTTT	CSAGDRGQRIRNTEAFF
TRBV7-2	.	TRBJ1-4	.	TGTGCCAGCAGCTTACGACGGGAGTTCCGTGAAAAACTGTTTTTT	CASSLRREFREKLFF
TRBV4-2	TRBD1	TRBJ2-7	few	TGTGCCAGCAGCCTCGTGGACAGGGGGCTTCTCTACGAGCAGTACTTC	CASSLVDRGLLYEQYF
TRBV28	.	TRBJ1-1	many	TGTGCCAGCAGCTTTGAGAGGTTCACTGAAGCTTTCTTT	CASSFERFTEAFF
TRBV7-2	.	TRBJ2-7	.	TGTGCCAGCAGCTTTGGCCTACTATACGAGCAGTACTTC	CASSFGLLYEQYF
TRBV5-6	.	TRBJ1-1	few	TGTGCCAGCAGCCCGTGGGGGGAGGGATCCGACACTGAAGCTTTCTTT	CASSPWGEGSDTEAFF
TRBV24-1	.	TRBJ2-1	many	TGTGCCACCAGTGATTTGGGGACTGTGAAGTTCTTC	CATSDLGTVKFF
TRBV10-1	.	TRBJ2-5	many	TGCGCCAGCAGCCTCAGGACCGTACGACAAGAGACCCAGTACTTC	CASSLRTVRQETQYF
TRBV11-3	.	TRBJ2-7	many	TGTGCCAGCAGCTCCGCCGGGACACTCAAATACGAGCAGTACTTC	CASSSAGTLKYEQYF
TRBV10-3	.	TRBJ2-5	many	TGTGCCATCAGGGACAGACAAGAGACCCAGTACTTC	CAIRDRQETQYF
TRBV5-5	.	TRBJ1-5	.	TGTGCCAGCAGTTTCGCCGCGTGGGAATTTAGCAATCAGCCCCAGCATTTT	CASSFAAWEFSNQPQHF
TRBV5-1	.	TRBJ1-1	many	TGCGCCAGCAGCTTCCGTGGGGGGGGTACTGAAGCTTTCTTT	CASSFRGGGTEAFF
TRBV7-9	.	TRBJ1-1	few	TGTGCCAGCCTTGGAGCTATGAACACTGAAGCTTTCTTT	CASLGAMNTEAFF
TRBV28	.	TRBJ2-3	many	TGTGCCAGCATGGCGGGCACCACAGATACGCAGTATTTT	CASMAGTTDTQYF
TRBV19	.	TRBJ1-5	few	TGTGCCAGTAGTATTCGCGGGGACATATATAGCAATCAGCCCCAGCATTTT	CASSIRGDIYSNQPQHF
TRBV3-1	.	TRBJ2-1	many	TGTGCCAGCAGCCAACCGACGGGGGACTACAATGAGCAGTTCTTC	CASSQPTGDYNEQFF
TRBV4-3	.	TRBJ2-3	few	TGCGCCAGCAGCCAAGATTACGAAGCAGTAGATACGCAGTATTTT	CASSQDYEAVDTQYF
TRBV6-4	.	TRBJ1-6	.	TGTGCCAGCAGCCGGCTGGGGGGTTCACCCCTCCACTTT	CASSRLGGSPLHF
TRBV7-2	.	TRBJ2-7	many	TGTGCCAGCAGCTTATCCCCGCCGGTCTACGAGCAGTACTTC	CASSLSPPVYEQYF
TRBV24-1	.	TRBJ2-2	many	TGTGCCACCAGTGATCCTACAGGGTACACCGGGGAGCTGTTTTTT	CATSDPTGYTGELFF
TRBV12-3/TRBV12-4	.	TRBJ1-5	many	TGTGCCAGCAGTTTTTCGACGTATAGCAATCAGCCCCAGCATTTT	CASSFSTYSNQPQHF